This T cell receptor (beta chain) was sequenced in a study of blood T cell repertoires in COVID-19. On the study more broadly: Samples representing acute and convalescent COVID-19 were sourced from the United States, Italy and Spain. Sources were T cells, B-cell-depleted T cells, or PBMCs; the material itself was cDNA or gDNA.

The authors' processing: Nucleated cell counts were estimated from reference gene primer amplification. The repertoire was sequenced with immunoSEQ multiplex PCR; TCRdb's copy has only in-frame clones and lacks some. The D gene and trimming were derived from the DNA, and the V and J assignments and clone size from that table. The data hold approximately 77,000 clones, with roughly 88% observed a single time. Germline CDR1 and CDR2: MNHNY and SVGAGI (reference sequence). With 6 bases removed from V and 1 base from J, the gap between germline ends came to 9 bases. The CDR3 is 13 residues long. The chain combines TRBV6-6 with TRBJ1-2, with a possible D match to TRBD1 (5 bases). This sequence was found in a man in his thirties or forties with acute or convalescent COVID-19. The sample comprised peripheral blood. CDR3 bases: TGTGCCAGCAGGGCCGACAGTAACTATGGCTACACCTTC. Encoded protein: CASRADSNYGYTF.